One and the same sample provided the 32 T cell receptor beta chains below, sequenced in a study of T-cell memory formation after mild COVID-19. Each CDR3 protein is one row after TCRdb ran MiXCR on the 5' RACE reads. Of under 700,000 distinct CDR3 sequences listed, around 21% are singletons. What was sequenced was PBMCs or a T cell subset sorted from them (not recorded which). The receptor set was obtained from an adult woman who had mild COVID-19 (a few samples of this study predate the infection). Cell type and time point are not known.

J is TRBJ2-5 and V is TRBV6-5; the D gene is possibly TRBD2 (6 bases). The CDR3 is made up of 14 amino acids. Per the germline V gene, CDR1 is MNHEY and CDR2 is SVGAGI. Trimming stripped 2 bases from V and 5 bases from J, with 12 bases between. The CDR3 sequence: CASSYGRLGETQYF. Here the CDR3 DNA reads TGTGCCAGCAGTTACGGGCGACTAGGGGAGACCCAGTACTTC.

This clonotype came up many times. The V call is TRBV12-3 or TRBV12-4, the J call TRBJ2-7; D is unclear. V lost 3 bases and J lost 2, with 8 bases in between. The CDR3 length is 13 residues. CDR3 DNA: TGTGCCAGCAGTTTCCTGGAAACCTACGAGCAGTACTTC. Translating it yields CASSFLETYEQYF.

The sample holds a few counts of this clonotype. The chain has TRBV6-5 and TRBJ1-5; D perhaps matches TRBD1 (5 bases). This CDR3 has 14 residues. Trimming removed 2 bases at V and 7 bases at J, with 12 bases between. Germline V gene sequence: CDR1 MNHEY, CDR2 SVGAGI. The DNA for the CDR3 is TGTGCCAGCAGTTACGGCCAGGGAGGGCAGCCCCAGCATTTT. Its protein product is CASSYGQGGQPQHF.

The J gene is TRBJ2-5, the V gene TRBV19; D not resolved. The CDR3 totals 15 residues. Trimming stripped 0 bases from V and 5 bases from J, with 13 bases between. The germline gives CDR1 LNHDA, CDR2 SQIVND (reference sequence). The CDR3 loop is CASSIDLPGEETQYF. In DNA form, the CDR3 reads TGTGCCAGTAGTATAGATCTTCCCGGTGAGGAGACCCAGTACTTC.

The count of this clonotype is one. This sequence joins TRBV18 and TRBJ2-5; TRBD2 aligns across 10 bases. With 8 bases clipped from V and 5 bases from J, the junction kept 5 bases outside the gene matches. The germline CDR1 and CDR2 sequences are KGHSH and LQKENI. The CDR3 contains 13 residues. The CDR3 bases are TGTGCCAGCACGGGACTAGCGCGGGAGACCCAGTACTTC. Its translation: CASTGLARETQYF.

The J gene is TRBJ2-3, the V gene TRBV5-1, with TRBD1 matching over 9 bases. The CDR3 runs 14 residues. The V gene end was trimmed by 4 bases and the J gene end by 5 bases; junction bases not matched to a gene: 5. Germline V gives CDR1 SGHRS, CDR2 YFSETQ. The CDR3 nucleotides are TGCGCCAGCAGCACGGACAGGGGAGGAGATACGCAGTATTTT. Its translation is CASSTDRGGDTQYF.

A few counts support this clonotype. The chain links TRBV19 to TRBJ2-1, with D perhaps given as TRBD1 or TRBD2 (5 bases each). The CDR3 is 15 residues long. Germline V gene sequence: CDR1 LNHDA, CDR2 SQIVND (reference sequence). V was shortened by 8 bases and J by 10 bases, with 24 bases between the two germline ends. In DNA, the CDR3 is TGTGCCAGTGGGGATCGGGGCTCTGTGAGTCGGGAGCAGTTCTTC. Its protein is CASGDRGSVSREQFF.

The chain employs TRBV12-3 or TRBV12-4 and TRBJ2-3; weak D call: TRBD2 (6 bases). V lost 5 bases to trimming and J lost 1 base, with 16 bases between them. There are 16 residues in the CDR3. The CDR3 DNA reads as TGTGCCAGCAGTCCCCGGGACTCCCTAGGCACAGATACGCAGTATTTT. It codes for CASSPRDSLGTDTQYF.

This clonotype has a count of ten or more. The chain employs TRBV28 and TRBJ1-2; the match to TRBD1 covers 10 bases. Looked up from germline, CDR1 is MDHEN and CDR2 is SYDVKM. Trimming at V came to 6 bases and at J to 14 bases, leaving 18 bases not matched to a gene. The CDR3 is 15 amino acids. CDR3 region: CASSRLTGTGAQRTF. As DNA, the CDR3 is TGTGCCAGCAGCCGACTTACCGGGACAGGGGCCCAAAGAACCTTC.

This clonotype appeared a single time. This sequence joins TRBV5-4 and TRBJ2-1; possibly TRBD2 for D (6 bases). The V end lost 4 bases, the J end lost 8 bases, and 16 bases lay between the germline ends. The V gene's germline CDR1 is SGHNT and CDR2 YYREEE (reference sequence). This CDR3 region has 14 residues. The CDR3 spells CASSPRLEGDEQFF. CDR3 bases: TGTGCCAGCAGCCCAAGACTAGAAGGGGATGAGCAGTTCTTC.

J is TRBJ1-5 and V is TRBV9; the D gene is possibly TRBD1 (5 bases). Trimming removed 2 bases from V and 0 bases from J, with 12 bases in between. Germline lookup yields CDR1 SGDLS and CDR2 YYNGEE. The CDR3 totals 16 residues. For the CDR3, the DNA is TGTGCCAGCAGCGTTAGACAGCTTTATAGCAATCAGCCCCAGCATTTT. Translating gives CASSVRQLYSNQPQHF. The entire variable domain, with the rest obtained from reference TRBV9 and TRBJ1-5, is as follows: DSGVTQTPKHLITATGQRVTLRCSPRSGDLSVYWYQQSLDQGLQFLIQYYNGEERAKGNILERFSAQQFPDLHSELNLSSLELGDSALYFCASSVRQLYSNQPQHFGDGTRLSIL.

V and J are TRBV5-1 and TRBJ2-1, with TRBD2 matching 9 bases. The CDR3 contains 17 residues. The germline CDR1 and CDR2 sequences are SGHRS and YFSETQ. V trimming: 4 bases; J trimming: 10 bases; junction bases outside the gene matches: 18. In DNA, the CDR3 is TGCGCCAGCAGCAGGGGGCCCGCGACTAGCGGTGTAGGGGAGCAGTTCTTC. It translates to CASSRGPATSGVGEQFF.

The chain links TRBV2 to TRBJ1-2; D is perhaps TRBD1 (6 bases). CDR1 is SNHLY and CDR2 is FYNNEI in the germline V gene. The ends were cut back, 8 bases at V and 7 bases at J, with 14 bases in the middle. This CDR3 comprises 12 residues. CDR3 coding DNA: TGTGCCAGCTGGTCGGGGGCAGGTGGCTACACCTTC. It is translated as CASWSGAGGYTF.

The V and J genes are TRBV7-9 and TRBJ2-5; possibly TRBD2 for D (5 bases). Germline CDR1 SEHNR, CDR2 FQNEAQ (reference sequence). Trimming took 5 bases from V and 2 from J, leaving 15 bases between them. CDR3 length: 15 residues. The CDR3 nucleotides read TGTGCCAGCAGCCGTTGGGGTAGCGCGCAAGAGACCCAGTACTTC. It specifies CASSRWGSAQETQYF.

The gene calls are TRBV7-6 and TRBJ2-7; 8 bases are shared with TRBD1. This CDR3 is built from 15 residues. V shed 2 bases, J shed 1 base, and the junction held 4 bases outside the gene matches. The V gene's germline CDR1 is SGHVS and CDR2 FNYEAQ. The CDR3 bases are TGTGCCAGCAGCTTATCAGGGGGCATATCCTACGAGCAGTACTTC. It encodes CASSLSGGISYEQYF.

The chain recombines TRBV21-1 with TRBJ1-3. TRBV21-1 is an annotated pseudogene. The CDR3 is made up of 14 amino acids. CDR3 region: CASFHRGSGNTIYF. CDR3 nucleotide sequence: TGTGCCAGCTTTCACAGGGGCTCTGGAAACACCATATATTTT.

The CDR3: CASSSPRAASYNEQFF. The DNA of the CDR3 is TGTGCCAGCAGCTCTCCCCGGGCCGCGTCCTACAATGAGCAGTTCTTC. V gene TRBV11-1 combines with J gene TRBJ2-1; D unresolved. The CDR3 runs 16 residues. Trimming stripped 4 bases from V and 1 base from J, with 14 bases between. Germline CDR1 SGHAT, CDR2 FQDESV (reference sequence).

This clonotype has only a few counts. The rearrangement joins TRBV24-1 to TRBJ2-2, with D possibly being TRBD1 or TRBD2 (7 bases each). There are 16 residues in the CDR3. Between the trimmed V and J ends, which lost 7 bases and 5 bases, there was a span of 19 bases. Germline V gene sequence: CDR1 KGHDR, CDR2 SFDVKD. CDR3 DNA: TGTGCCACCAGCTCCTGGGAGGGGGCACCGACCGGGGAGCTGTTTTTT. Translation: CATSSWEGAPTGELFF.

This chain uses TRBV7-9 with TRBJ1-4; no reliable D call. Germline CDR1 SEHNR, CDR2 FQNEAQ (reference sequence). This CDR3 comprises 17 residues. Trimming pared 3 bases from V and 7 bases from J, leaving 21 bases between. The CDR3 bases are TGTGCCAGCAGCTTGATCTTGGGGTTCAGTGGGGTTGAAAAACTGTTTTTT. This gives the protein CASSLILGFSGVEKLFF. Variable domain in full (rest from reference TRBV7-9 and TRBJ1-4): DTGVSQNPRHKITKRGQNVTFRCDPISEHNRLYWYRQTLGQGPEFLTYFQNEAQLEKSRLLSDRFSAERPKGSFSTLEIQRTEQGDSAMYLCASSLILGFSGVEKLFFGSGTQLSVL.

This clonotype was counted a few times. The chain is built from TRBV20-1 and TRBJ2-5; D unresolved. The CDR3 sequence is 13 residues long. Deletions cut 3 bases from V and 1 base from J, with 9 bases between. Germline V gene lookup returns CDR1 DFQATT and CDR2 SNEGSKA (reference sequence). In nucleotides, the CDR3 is TGCAGTGCTAGGTCCCAGGTCCAAGAGACCCAGTACTTC. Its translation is CSARSQVQETQYF.

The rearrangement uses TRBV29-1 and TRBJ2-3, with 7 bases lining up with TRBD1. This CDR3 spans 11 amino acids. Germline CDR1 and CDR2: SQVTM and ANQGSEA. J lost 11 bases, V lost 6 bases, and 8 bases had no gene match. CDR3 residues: CSVAPRDRQYF. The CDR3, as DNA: TGCAGCGTCGCCCCCCGGGACAGGCAGTATTTT.

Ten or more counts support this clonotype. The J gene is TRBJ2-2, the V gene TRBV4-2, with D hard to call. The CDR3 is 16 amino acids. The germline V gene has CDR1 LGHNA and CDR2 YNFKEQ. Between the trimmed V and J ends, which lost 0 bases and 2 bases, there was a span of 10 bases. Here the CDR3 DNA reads TGTGCCAGCAGCCAAGAGACCGACCATAACACCGGGGAGCTGTTTTTT. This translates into CASSQETDHNTGELFF.

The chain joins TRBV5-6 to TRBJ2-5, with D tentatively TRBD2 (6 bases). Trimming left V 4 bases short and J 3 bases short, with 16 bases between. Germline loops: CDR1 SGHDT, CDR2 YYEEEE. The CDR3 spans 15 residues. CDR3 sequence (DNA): TGTGCCAGCAGCCAGCGTTGGGGAGGAGAAGAGACCCAGTACTTC. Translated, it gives CASSQRWGGEETQYF.

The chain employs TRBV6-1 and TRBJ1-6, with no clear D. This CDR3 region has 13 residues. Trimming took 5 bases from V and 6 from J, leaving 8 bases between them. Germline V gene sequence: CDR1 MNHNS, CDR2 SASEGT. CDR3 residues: CASSREPNSPLHF. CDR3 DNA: TGTGCCAGCAGTCGCGAACCTAATTCACCCCTCCACTTT.

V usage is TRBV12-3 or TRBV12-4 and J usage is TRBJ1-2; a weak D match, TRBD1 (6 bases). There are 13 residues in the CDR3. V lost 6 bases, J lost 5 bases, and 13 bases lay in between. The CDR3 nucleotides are TGTGCCAGCAGAGCTGGACAGACTTATGGCTACACCTTC. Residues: CASRAGQTYGYTF.

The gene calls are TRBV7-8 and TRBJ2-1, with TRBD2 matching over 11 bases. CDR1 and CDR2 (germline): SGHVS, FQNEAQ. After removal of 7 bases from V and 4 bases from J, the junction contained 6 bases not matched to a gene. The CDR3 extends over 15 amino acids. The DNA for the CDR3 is TGTGCCAGCACCGAACTAGCGGGAGTGTACAATGAGCAGTTCTTC. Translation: CASTELAGVYNEQFF.

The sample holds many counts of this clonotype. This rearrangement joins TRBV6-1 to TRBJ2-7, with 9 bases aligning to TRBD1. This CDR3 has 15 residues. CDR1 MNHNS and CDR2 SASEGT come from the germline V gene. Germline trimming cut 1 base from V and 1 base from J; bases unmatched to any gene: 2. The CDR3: CASSEEGQGSYEQYF. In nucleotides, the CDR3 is TGTGCCAGCAGTGAAGAGGGACAGGGTTCCTACGAGCAGTACTTC.

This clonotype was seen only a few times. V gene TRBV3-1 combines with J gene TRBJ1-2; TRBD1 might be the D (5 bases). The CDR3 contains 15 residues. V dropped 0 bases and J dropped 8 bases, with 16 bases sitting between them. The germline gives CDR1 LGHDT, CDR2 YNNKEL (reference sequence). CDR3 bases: TGTGCCAGCAGCCAAGACGCGACAGTTCCAGGCGGCTACACCTTC. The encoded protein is CASSQDATVPGGYTF.

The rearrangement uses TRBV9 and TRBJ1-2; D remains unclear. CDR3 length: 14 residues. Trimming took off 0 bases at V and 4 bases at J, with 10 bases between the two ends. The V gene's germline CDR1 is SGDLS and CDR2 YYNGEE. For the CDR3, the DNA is TGTGCCAGCAGCGTAGGTCCGGGTCTCTATGGCTACACCTTC. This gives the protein CASSVGPGLYGYTF.

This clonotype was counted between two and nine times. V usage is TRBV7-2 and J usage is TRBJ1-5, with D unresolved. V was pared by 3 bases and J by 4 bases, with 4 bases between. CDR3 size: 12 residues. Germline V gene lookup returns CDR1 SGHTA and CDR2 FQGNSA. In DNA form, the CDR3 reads TGTGCCAGCAGCTTTCAAAATCAGCCCCAGCATTTT. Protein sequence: CASSFQNQPQHF.

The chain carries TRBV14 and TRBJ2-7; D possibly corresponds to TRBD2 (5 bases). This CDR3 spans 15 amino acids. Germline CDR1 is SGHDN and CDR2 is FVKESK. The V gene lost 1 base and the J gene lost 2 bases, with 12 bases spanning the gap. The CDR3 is CASSQVRGFTYEQYF. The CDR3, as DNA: TGTGCCAGCAGCCAAGTCCGAGGGTTCACCTACGAGCAGTACTTC.

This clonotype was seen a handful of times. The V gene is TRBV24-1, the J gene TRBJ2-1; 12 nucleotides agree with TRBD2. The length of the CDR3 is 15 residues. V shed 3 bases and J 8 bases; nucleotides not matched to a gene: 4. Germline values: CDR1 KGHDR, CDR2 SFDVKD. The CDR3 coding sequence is TGTGCCACCAGTGATAGGACTAGCGGGAATCATGAGCAGTTCTTC. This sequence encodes CATSDRTSGNHEQFF.